Listed below are T cell receptor beta chains from one sample, sequenced in a study of cytomegalovirus exposure and HLA in healthy donors. Repertoires were generated with immunoSEQ multiplex PCR, while TCRdb's copy carries only in-frame clones and drops some. The sample contains about 220,000 clones, 75% to 95% of which appear only once. Sequenced material: PBMCs. These receptors were collected from a woman between 18 and 30 years old in good health and CMV-seronegative. CDR3s include the opening cysteine and the closing phenylalanine or tryptophan. Each record gives: J gene, V gene, CDR3 protein.

J gene: TRBJ2-1
V gene: TRBV28
CDR3 protein: CASRGGTEQFF

J gene: TRBJ2-5
V gene: TRBV4-1
CDR3 protein: CASSGLAGGGETQYF

J gene: TRBJ2-2
V gene: TRBV11-2
CDR3 protein: CASSLNPAGVAGELFF

J gene: TRBJ2-7
V gene: TRBV14
CDR3 protein: CASSQSVGLRGEQYF

J gene: TRBJ1-1
V gene: TRBV19
CDR3 protein: CASSHLDYTEAFF

J gene: TRBJ1-5
V gene: TRBV2
CDR3 protein: CAAGGSPKAQHF

J gene: TRBJ1-3
V gene: TRBV27
CDR3 protein: CASSPSGGRYSGNTIYF

J gene: TRBJ1-5
V gene: TRBV6-1
CDR3 protein: CASTPTGSNQPQHF

J gene: TRBJ2-7
V gene: TRBV5-5
CDR3 protein: CASSYPQGFDEQYF

J gene: TRBJ1-1
V gene: TRBV28
CDR3 protein: CASSLARVYAFF

J gene: TRBJ1-4
V gene: TRBV27
CDR3 protein: CASSLSGGGAHEKLFF

J gene: TRBJ1-3
V gene: TRBV5-4
CDR3 protein: CASSLDAGSGNTIYF

J gene: TRBJ2-7
V gene: TRBV6-5
CDR3 protein: CASSYSRSGKRDF

J gene: TRBJ1-6
V gene: TRBV28
CDR3 protein: CASSSPQGGYNSPLHF

J gene: TRBJ2-7
V gene: TRBV5-6
CDR3 protein: CASSRLVEREGGYEQYF

J gene: TRBJ2-2
V gene: TRBV2
CDR3 protein: CASSGFGLAGVWTGELFF

J gene: TRBJ1-5
V gene: TRBV30
CDR3 protein: CAWRRGLNQPQHF

J gene: TRBJ1-2
V gene: TRBV7-3
CDR3 protein: CASSTVGGLPNYGYTF

J gene: TRBJ1-5
V gene: TRBV28
CDR3 protein: CASSLHLGLGHQPQHF

J gene: TRBJ1-2
V gene: TRBV5-4
CDR3 protein: CASSLTKTNYGYTF

J gene: TRBJ1-1
V gene: TRBV29-1
CDR3 protein: CSVPQGFTEAFF

J gene: TRBJ1-1
V gene: TRBV6-1
CDR3 protein: CASSAAGRGATTEAFF

J gene: TRBJ1-4
V gene: TRBV29-1
CDR3 protein: CSAGQGGSAEKLFF

J gene: TRBJ2-5
V gene: TRBV7-9
CDR3 protein: CASSYYPGGGYETQYF

J gene: TRBJ2-5
V gene: TRBV11-2
CDR3 protein: CASSLFSREGRETQYF

J gene: TRBJ1-1
V gene: TRBV5-1
CDR3 protein: CASRASGGSEAFF

J gene: TRBJ1-6
V gene: TRBV28
CDR3 protein: CATGGGTSPLHF

J gene: TRBJ2-1
V gene: TRBV7-3
CDR3 protein: CASSALAGGYNEQFF

J gene: TRBJ1-2
V gene: TRBV6-6
CDR3 protein: CASSYSGQGDYGYTF

J gene: TRBJ1-5
V gene: TRBV27
CDR3 protein: CASTTLERGHQPQHF

J gene: TRBJ1-2
V gene: TRBV6-6
CDR3 protein: CASSFSGTNSDRGYTF

J gene: TRBJ2-7
V gene: TRBV7-9
CDR3 protein: CASSPPTSYEQYF

J gene: TRBJ1-1
V gene: TRBV7-6
CDR3 protein: CASSTQGANTEAFF

J gene: TRBJ1-4
V gene: TRBV5-1
CDR3 protein: CASSPRTGTNEKLFF

J gene: TRBJ2-1
V gene: TRBV29-1
CDR3 protein: CSVEQGQPYNEQFF

J gene: TRBJ2-5
V gene: TRBV29-1
CDR3 protein: CSVPVGEETQYF

J gene: TRBJ2-7
V gene: TRBV6-6
CDR3 protein: CASRASGSLHEQYF

J gene: TRBJ2-7
V gene: TRBV30
CDR3 protein: CAWANRGLGLYEQYF

J gene: TRBJ2-2
V gene: TRBV30
CDR3 protein: CAWSVAWGGTGELFF

J gene: TRBJ1-4
V gene: TRBV5-1
CDR3 protein: CASSLRGQGVEKLFF